The 13 T cell receptor beta chains given below trace back to one sample, sequenced in a study of human T cells and chemical hapten exposure. Time point of the sample: healthy volunteer bleed at 6 weeks. Someone pulled total RNA out of unfractionated whole blood. TCRdb re-called the RACE reads through MiXCR, storing one row per CDR3 protein. The sample shows about 82,000 distinct CDR3 sequences, roughly 8.7% of them seen only once. The sequenced sample was whole blood. The receptors were sampled from a male donor in good health. Some clones in this sample may be carry-over from other donors' samples.

In this sample, this clonotype turned up a few times. The V and J genes are TRBV7-6 and TRBJ2-7; TRBD1 matches at 7 bases. The CDR3 extends over 14 amino acids. Germline V gives CDR1 SGHVS, CDR2 FNYEAQ. V dropped 5 bases and J dropped 7; count of bases not matched to a gene: 11. The CDR3 region is CASSPIRQGGEQYF. CDR3 DNA sequence: TGTGCCAGCAGCCCGATCCGACAGGGCGGGGAGCAGTACTTC.

This chain uses TRBV29-1 with TRBJ2-2; D possibly corresponds to TRBD2 (5 bases). V gave up 4 bases and J gave up 3 bases, with 18 bases separating them. Germline V gene data show CDR1 as SQVTM and CDR2 as ANQGSEA. The CDR3 is 16 amino acids. CDR3 region: CSVGERERQYTGELFF. The CDR3 region has the DNA TGCAGCGTTGGGGAGCGAGAACGCCAGTACACCGGGGAGCTGTTTTTT.

This rearrangement joins TRBV6-5 to TRBJ1-1; D perhaps matches TRBD1 (5 bases). Trimming shortened V by 6 bases and J by 3 bases, and 20 bases separated the two germline ends. CDR1 is MNHEY, CDR2 SVGAGI, per germline. The CDR3 runs to 16 residues. In nucleotides, the CDR3 is TGTGCCAGCAGGGGGGTATGGGGGAGAATGGACACTGAAGCTTTCTTT. Encoded protein: CASRGVWGRMDTEAFF.

Only a few counts were recorded for this clonotype. The V gene is TRBV6-2 or TRBV6-3, the J gene TRBJ1-1; no clear D gene. The CDR3 is made up of 15 amino acids. Germline assignment: CDR1 MNHEY and CDR2 SVGEGT. The V end lost 1 base, the J end lost 0 bases, and 9 bases lay between the germline ends. The CDR3 nucleotides are TGTGCCAGCAGTTACTTAACGACATTGAACACTGAAGCTTTCTTT. This sequence encodes CASSYLTTLNTEAFF.

This clonotype appeared a few times. The chain recombines TRBV20-1 with TRBJ1-5; D uncertain. Deletions cut 3 bases from V and 2 bases from J, with 11 bases between. The CDR3 consists of 14 residues. Germline CDR1 DFQATT, CDR2 SNEGSKA (reference sequence). CDR3 sequence (DNA): TGCAGTGCTAGCATGGCAGGCCGCAATCAGCCCCAGCATTTT. Translating gives CSASMAGRNQPQHF.

V is TRBV7-6 and J is TRBJ2-7, with 10 bases aligning to TRBD2. CDR1 is SGHVS and CDR2 is FNYEAQ in the germline V gene. The CDR3 runs 16 residues. With 1 base clipped from V and 4 bases from J, the junction kept 7 bases outside the gene matches. CDR3 in amino acids: CASSLGGSGGRYEQYF. The CDR3, as DNA: TGTGCCAGCAGCTTAGGCGGTAGCGGGGGGCGTTACGAGCAGTACTTC.

The table lists this clonotype with a few counts. The chain has TRBV5-1 and TRBJ2-1, with 11 bases matching TRBD2. The CDR3 is made up of 15 amino acids. The V segment lost 4 bases and the J segment 8 bases; nucleotides outside the gene matches: 8. Germline V CDR1 and CDR2: SGHRS, YFSETQ. The CDR3 protein is CASSQTSGSIYEQFF. The CDR3, as DNA: TGCGCCAGCAGCCAAACTAGCGGGAGTATCTATGAGCAGTTCTTC.

This clonotype was found many times. This chain connects TRBV20-1 to TRBJ1-6; D might be TRBD1 (6 bases). With 1 base removed from V and 9 bases from J, the gap between germline ends came to 19 bases. The CDR3 length is 16 residues. Germline CDR1 is DFQATT and CDR2 is SNEGSKA (reference sequence). This CDR3 reads CSARGSYRVGISPLHF. The CDR3 bases are TGCAGTGCTAGAGGGTCCTACAGGGTGGGAATTTCACCCCTCCACTTT.

This clonotype was counted many times. The rearrangement joins TRBV9 to TRBJ2-3, with TRBD1 matching 8 bases. J lost 5 bases, V lost 1 base, and 12 bases had no gene match. This CDR3 spans 17 amino acids. Germline CDR1 reads SGDLS; CDR2 reads YYNGEE. This CDR3 is CASSVSQDRVGGDTQYF. CDR3 sequence (DNA): TGTGCCAGCAGCGTAAGCCAGGACAGGGTGGGAGGAGATACGCAGTATTTT.

The chain recombines TRBV4-3 with TRBJ2-1; unclear D gene. This CDR3 has 17 amino acids. CDR1 is LGHNA and CDR2 is YSLEER in the germline V gene. V was pared by 0 bases and J by 6 bases, with 18 bases between. CDR3 in DNA: TGCGCCAGCAGCCAAGATAGCCAATTGCGGCGCAGCAATGAGCAGTTCTTC. It codes for CASSQDSQLRRSNEQFF.

The chain employs TRBV12-3 or TRBV12-4 and TRBJ1-6, with D hard to call. The CDR3 length is 13 residues. The germline V and J ends were trimmed by 3 bases and 9 bases, with 9 bases remaining between them. The CDR3 loop reads CASSLNVGSPLHF. In DNA, the CDR3 is TGTGCCAGCAGTTTGAACGTGGGTTCACCCCTCCACTTT.

The CDR3 loop is CASSLEGNTFNEKLFF. As DNA, the CDR3 is TGTGCCAGCAGCCTCGAAGGGAACACCTTCAATGAAAAACTGTTTTTT. This chain joins TRBV12-3 or TRBV12-4 and TRBJ1-4; D not certain. Trimming left V 6 bases short and J 5 bases short, with 19 bases between. This CDR3 has 16 residues.

There are a few counts of this clonotype. The genes are TRBV7-6 and TRBJ2-3; 9 bases map to TRBD2. Germline-derived CDR1 and CDR2 are SGHVS and FNYEAQ. Trimming removed 4 bases from V and 3 bases from J; junction bases left unmatched: 8. The CDR3 length is 16 residues. In nucleotides, the CDR3 is TGTGCCAGCAGCTCCGTCGGCGGGAGGGGGACAGATACGCAGTATTTT. It specifies CASSSVGGRGTDTQYF.